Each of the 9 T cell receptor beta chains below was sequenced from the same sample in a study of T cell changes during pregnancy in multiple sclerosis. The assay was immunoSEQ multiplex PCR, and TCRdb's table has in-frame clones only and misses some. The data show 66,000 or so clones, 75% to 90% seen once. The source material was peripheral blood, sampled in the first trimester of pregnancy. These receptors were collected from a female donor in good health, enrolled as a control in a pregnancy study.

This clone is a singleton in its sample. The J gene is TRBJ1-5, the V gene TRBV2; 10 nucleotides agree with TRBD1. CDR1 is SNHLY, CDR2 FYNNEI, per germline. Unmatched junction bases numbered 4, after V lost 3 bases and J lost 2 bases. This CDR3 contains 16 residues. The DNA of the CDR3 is TGTGCCAGCAGTGACGCGACAGGGGGCCGCAATCAGCCCCAGCATTTT. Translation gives CASSDATGGRNQPQHF.

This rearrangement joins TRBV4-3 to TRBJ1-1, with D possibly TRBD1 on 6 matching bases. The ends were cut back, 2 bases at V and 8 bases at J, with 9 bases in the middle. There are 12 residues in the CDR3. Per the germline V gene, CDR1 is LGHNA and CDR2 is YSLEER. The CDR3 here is CASSQRGGEAFF. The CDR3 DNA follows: TGCGCCAGCAGCCAAAGGGGGGGGGAAGCTTTCTTT.

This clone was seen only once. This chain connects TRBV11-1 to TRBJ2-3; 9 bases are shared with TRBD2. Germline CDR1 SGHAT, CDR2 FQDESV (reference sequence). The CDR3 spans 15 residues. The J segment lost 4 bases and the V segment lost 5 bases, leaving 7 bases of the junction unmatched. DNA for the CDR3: TGTGCCAGCAGCCCCGGGACTAGCCTCCCAGATACGCAGTATTTT. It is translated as CASSPGTSLPDTQYF.

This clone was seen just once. The CDR3 DNA is TGTGCCAGTAGTATACACGGGGAGAATAATTCACCCCTCCACTTT. The encoded protein is CASSIHGENNSPLHF. The gene calls are TRBV19 and TRBJ1-6, with D unresolved. Germline lookup yields CDR1 LNHDA and CDR2 SQIVND (reference sequence). The V end lost 2 bases, the J end lost 5 bases, and 10 bases lay between the germline ends. The CDR3 is 15 residues long.

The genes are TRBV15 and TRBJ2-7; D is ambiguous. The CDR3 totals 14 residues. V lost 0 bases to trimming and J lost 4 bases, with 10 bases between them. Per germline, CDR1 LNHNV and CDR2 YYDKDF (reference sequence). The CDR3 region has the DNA TGTGCCACCAGCAGAGATCCCCACAAGTACGAGCAGTACTTC. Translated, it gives CATSRDPHKYEQYF.

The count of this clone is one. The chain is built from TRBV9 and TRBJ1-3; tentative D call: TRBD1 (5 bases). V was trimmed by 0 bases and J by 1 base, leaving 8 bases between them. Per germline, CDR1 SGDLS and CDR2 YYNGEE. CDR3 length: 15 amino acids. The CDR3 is CASSVDAGSGNTIYF. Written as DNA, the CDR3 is TGTGCCAGCAGCGTAGACGCAGGGTCTGGAAACACCATATATTTT.

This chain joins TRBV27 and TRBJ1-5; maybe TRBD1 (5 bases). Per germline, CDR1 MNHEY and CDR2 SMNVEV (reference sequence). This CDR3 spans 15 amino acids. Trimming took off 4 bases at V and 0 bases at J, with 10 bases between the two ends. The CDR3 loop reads CASSYQGISNQPQHF. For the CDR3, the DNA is TGTGCCAGCAGTTATCAGGGCATTAGCAATCAGCCCCAGCATTTT.

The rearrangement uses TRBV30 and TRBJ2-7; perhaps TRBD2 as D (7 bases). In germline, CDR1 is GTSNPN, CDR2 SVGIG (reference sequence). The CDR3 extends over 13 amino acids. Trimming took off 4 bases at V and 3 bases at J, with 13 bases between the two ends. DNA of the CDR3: TGTGCCTGGAAAGTGAGGGGGGGCTACGAGCAGTACTTC. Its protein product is CAWKVRGGYEQYF.

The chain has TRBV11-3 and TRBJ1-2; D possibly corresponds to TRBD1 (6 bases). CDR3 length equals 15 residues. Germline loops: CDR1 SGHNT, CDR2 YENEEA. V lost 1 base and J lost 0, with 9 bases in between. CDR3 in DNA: TGTGCCAGCAGCTTAGGAGGGGGAACTAACTATGGCTACACCTTC. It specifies CASSLGGGTNYGYTF.